The clone carrying this T cell receptor (beta chain) was detected many times. The target antigen is unknown. J lost 4 bases, V lost 5 bases, and 7 bases had no gene match. Germline CDR1 and CDR2: LGHNA and YNFKEQ. The CDR3 is 16 residues long. This sample was taken from a study of blood T cells in healthy people across ages. Study observations and caveats: Higher diversity and more naive CD4+ cells were features of long-lived donors, compared to aged donors. A conclusive naive versus antigen-experienced comparison was prevented by the unsorted PBMCs.

Combining a sample-barcoded 5' primer with a J-beta primer mix, a second PCR ran for roughly 7 to 12 cycles. TCRdb reprocessed the 5' RACE reads with MiXCR, giving one entry per CDR3 protein. This sample yields about 650,000 distinct CDR3 sequences, of which under 65% are seen a single time; approximately 12% belongs to the top ten. The receptor was isolated from a woman over 75 in good health. The sequenced material came from blood. V is TRBV4-2 and J is TRBJ2-3; 12 bases map to TRBD2. The CDR3 DNA follows: TGTGCCAGCAGCTCCCGACTAGCGGGAGATGCAGATACGCAGTATTTT. It encodes CASSSRLAGDADTQYF.